This T cell receptor (beta chain) was sequenced during a study of cytomegalovirus exposure and HLA in healthy donors. PCR employed 60 Vbeta and 13 Jbeta primers. TCRdb keeps only in-frame clones here, not all; method: immunoSEQ multiplex PCR. Here the sample spans some 200,000 clones, around four fifths being singletons. The CDR3 runs 14 residues. CDR1 and CDR2 (germline): SGHTA, FQGNSA. The V gene lost 8 bases and the J gene lost 0 bases, with 11 bases spanning the gap. The gene calls are TRBV7-2 and TRBJ1-5; D might be TRBD1 (5 bases). Sequencing was carried out using PBMCs. The receptor was derived from a man in his fifties or sixties in good health and CMV-seronegative. The CDR3 loop is CASSRQYSNQPQHF. In DNA form, the CDR3 reads TGTGCCAGCTCGAGACAGTATAGCAATCAGCCCCAGCATTTT. Together with reference TRBV7-2 and TRBJ1-5, the CDR3 gives the full variable domain: GAGVSQSPSNKVTEKGKDVELRCDPISGHTALYWYRQSLGQGLEFLIYFQGNSAPDKSGLPSDRFSAERTGGSVSTLTIQRTQQEDSAVYLCASSRQYSNQPQHFGDGTRLSIL.